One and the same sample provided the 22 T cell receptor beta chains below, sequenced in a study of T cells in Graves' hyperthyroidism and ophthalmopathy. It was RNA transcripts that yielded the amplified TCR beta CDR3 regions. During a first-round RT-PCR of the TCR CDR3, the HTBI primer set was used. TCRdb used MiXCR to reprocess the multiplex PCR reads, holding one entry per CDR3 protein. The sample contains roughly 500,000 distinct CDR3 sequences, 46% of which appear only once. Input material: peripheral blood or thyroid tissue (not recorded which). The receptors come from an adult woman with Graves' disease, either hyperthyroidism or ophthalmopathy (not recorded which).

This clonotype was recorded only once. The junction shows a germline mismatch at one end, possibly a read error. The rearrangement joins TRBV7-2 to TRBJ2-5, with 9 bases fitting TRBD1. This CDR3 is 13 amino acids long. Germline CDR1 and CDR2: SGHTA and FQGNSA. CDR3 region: CASSPGTGKSLGF. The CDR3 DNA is TGTGCCAGCAGCCCTGGGACAGGGAAAAGCTTAGGCTTC.

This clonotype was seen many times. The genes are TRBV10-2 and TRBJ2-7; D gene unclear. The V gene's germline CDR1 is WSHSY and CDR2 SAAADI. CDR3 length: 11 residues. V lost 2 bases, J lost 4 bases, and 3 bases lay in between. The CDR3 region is CASSEGYEQYF. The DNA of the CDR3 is TGCGCCAGCAGTGAGGGTTACGAGCAGTACTTC.

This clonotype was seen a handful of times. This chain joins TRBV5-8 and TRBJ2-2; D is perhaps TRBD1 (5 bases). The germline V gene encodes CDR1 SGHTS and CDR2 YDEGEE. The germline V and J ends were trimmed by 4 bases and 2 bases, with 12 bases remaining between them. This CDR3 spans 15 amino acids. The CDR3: CASSVQAFNTGELFF. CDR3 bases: TGTGCCAGCAGCGTACAGGCTTTTAACACCGGGGAGCTGTTTTTT.

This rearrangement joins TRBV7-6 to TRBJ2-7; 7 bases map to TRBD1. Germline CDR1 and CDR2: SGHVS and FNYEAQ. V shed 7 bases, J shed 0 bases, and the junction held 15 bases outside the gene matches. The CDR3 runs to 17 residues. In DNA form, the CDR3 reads TGTGCCAGCACCCGCCGTTTCGGGACAGACAGCTCCTACGAGCAGTACTTC. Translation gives CASTRRFGTDSSYEQYF. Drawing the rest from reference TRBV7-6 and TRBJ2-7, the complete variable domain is GAGVSQSPRYKVTKRGQDVALRCDPISGHVSLYWYRQALGQGPEFLTYFNYEAQQDKSGLPNDRFSAERPEGSISTLTIQRTEQRDSAMYRCASTRRFGTDSSYEQYFGPGTRLTVT.

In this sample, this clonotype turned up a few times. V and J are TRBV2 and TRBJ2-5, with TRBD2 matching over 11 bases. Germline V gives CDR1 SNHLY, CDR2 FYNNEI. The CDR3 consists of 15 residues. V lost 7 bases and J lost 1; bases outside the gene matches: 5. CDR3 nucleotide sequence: TGTGCCAGCAAGGTGACTAGCGGGATCCAAGAGACCCAGTACTTC. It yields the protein CASKVTSGIQETQYF.

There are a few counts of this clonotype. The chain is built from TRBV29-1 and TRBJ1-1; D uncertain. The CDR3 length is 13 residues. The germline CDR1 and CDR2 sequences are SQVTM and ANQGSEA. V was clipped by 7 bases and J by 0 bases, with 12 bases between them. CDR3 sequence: CSAVRAMNTEAFF. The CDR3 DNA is TGCAGCGCGGTACGCGCGATGAACACTGAAGCTTTCTTT.

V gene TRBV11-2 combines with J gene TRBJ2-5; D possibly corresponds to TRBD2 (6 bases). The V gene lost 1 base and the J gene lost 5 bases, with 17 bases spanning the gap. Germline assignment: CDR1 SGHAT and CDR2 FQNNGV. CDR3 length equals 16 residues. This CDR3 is CASSLARERLWETQYF. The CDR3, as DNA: TGTGCCAGCAGCTTAGCTCGGGAGAGGCTTTGGGAGACCCAGTACTTC.

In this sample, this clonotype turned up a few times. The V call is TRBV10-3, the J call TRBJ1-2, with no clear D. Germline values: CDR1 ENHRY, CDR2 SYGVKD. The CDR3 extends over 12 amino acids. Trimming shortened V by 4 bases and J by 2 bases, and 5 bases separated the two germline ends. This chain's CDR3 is CAISVGNYGYTF. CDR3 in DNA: TGTGCCATCAGTGTTGGGAACTATGGCTACACCTTC.

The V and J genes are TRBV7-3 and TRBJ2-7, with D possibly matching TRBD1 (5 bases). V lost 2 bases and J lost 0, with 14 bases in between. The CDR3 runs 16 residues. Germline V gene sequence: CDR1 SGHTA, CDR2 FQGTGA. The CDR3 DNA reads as TGTGCCAGCAGCTTAGCCCCGGACATGAACTCCTACGAGCAGTACTTC. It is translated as CASSLAPDMNSYEQYF.

CDR3 residues: CASSLERASNYGYTF. The CDR3 nucleotides read TGTGCCAGCAGCTTAGAACGAGCATCTAACTATGGCTACACCTTC. The chain combines TRBV11-3 with TRBJ1-2; D call uncertain. Looked up from germline, CDR1 is SGHNT and CDR2 is YENEEA. Trimming shortened V by 0 bases and J by 0 bases, and 8 bases separated the two germline ends. The CDR3 contains 15 residues.

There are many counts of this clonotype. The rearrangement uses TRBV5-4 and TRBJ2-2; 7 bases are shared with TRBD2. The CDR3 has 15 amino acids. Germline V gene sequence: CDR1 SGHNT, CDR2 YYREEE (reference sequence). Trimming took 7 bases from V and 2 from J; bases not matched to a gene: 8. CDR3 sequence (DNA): TGTGCCAGCTCCCGCACTAGCGTTAACACCGGGGAGCTGTTTTTT. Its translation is CASSRTSVNTGELFF.

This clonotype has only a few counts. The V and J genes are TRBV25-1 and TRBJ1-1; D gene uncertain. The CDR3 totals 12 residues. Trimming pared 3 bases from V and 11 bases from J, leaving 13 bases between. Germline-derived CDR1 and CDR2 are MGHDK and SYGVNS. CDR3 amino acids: CASSDRRSEAFF. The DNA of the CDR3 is TGTGCCAGCAGTGACCGTCGGTCGGAGGCTTTCTTT.

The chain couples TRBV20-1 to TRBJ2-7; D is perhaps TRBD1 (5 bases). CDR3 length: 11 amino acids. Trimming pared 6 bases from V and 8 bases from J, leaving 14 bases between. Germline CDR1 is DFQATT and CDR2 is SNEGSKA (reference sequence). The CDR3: CSALDSEQQYF. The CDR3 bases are TGCAGTGCCCTAGACAGCGAACAGCAGTACTTC.

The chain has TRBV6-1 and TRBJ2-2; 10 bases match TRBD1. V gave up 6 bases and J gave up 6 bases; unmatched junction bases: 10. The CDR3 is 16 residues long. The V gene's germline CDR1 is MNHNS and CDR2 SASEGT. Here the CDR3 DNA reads TGTGCCAGCAGGCCCGGGACAGGGGTTATGCCCGGGGAGCTGTTTTTT. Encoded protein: CASRPGTGVMPGELFF.

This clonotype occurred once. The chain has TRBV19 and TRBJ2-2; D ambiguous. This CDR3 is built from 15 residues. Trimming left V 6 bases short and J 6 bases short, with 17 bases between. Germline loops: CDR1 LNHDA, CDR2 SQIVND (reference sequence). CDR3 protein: CASSPPGSWSGELFF. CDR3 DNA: TGTGCCAGTAGCCCCCCCGGGTCGTGGTCCGGGGAGCTGTTTTTT. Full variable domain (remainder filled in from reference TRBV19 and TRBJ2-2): DGGITQSPKYLFRKEGQNVTLSCEQNLNHDAMYWYRQDPGQGLRLIYYSQIVNDFQKGDIAEGYSVSREKKESFPLTVTSAQKNPTAFYLCASSPPGSWSGELFFGEGSRLTVL.

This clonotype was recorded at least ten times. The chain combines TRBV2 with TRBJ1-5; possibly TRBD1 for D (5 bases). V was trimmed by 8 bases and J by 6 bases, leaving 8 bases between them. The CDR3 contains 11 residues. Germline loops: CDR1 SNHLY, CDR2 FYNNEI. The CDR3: CASATGQPQHF. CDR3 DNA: TGTGCCAGCGCAACAGGTCAGCCCCAGCATTTT.

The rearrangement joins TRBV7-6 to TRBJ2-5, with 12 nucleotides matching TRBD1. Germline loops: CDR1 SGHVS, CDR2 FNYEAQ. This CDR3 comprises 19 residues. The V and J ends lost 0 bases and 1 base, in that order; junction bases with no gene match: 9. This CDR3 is CASSLAGTGGAKGQETQYF. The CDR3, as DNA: TGTGCCAGCAGCTTAGCCGGGACAGGGGGCGCAAAGGGCCAAGAGACCCAGTACTTC.

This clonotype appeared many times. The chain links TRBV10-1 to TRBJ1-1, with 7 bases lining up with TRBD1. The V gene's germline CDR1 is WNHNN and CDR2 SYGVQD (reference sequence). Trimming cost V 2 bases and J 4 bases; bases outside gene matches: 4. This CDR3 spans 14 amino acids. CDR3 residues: CASSEHRGGTEAFF. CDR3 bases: TGCGCCAGCAGTGAGCACAGGGGCGGCACTGAAGCTTTCTTT.

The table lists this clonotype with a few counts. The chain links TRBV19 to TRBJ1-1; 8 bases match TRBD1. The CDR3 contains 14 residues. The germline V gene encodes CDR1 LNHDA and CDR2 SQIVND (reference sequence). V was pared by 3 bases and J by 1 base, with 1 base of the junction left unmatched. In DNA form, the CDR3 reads TGTGCCAGTAGTATCCAGGGGGCGAACACTGAAGCTTTCTTT. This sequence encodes CASSIQGANTEAFF.

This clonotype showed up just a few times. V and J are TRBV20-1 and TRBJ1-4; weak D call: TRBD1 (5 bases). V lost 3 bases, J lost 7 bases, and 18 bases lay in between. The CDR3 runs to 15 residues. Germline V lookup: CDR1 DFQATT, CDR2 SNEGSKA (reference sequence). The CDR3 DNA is TGCAGTGCTAGGTCTCCCCATGGGGCTCGTGAAAAACTGTTTTTT. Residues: CSARSPHGAREKLFF.

The CDR3 region is CSVEANWVGEQYF. As DNA, the CDR3 is TGCAGCGTTGAAGCAAATTGGGTGGGCGAGCAGTACTTC. This chain joins TRBV29-1 and TRBJ2-7; D call uncertain. Trimming left V 1 base short and J 6 bases short, with 13 bases between. The germline V gene encodes CDR1 SQVTM and CDR2 ANQGSEA. This CDR3 is 13 amino acids long.

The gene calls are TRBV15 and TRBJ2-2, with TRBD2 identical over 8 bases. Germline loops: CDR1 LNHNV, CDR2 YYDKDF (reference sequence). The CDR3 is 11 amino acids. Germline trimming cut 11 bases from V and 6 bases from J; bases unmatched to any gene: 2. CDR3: CAPAGAGELFF. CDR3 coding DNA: TGTGCCCCAGCGGGAGCCGGGGAGCTGTTTTTT. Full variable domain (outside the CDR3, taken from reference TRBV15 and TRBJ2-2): DAMVIQNPRYQVTQFGKPVTLSCSQTLNHNVMYWYQQKSSQAPKLLFHYYDKDFNNEADTPDNFQSRRPNTSFCFLDIRSPGLGDTAMYLCAPAGAGELFFGEGSRLTVL.